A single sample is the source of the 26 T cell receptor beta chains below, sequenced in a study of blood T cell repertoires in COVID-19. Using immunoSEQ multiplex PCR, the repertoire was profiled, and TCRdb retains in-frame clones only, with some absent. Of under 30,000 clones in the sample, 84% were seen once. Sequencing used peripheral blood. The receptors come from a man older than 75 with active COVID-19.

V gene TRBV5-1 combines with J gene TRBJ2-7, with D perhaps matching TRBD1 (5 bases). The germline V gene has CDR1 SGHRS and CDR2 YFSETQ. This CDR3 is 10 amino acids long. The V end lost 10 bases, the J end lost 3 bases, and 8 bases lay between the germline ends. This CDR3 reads CAAQGYEQYF. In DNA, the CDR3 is TGCGCCGCGCAGGGCTACGAGCAGTACTTC.

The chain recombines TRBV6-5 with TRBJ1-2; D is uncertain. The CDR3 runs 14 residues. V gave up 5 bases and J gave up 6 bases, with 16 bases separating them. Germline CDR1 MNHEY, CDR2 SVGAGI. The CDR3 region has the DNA TGTGCCAGCAGTCCCTTTCGGGATCGGAATGGCTACACCTTC. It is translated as CASSPFRDRNGYTF.

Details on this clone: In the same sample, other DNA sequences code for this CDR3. CDR3 coding DNA: TGCGCCAGCAGCTTGGCCGGGGGGAATGAGCAGTTCTTC. Encoded protein: CASSLAGGNEQFF. The chain carries TRBV5-1 and TRBJ2-1; TRBD2 matches at 7 bases. CDR3 size: 13 residues. V was pared by 0 bases and J by 7 bases, with 1 base of the junction left unmatched. Germline V gene data show CDR1 as SGHRS and CDR2 as YFSETQ.

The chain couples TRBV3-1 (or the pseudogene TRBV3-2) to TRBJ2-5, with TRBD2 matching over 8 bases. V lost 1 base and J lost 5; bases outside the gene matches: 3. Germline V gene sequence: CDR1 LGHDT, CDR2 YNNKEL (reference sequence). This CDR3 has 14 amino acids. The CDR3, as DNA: TGTGCCAGCAGCCAAGTAGCGGGGCGGGAGACCCAGTACTTC. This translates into CASSQVAGRETQYF.

In DNA, the CDR3 is TGCAGTGCTAGTCTCGGACAGCTCCAAGAGACCCAGTACTTC. Protein: CSASLGQLQETQYF. The chain recombines TRBV20-1 with TRBJ2-5; tentative D call: TRBD1 (6 bases). Germline V gene data show CDR1 as DFQATT and CDR2 as SNEGSKA (reference sequence). V was shortened by 3 bases and J by 1 base, with 12 bases between the two germline ends. CDR3 length: 14 amino acids.

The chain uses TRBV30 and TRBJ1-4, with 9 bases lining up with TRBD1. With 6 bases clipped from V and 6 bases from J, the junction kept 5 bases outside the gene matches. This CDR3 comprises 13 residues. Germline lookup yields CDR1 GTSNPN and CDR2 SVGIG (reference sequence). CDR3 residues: CACRTGVHEKLFF. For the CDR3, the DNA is TGTGCCTGCCGGACAGGGGTTCATGAAAAACTGTTTTTT.

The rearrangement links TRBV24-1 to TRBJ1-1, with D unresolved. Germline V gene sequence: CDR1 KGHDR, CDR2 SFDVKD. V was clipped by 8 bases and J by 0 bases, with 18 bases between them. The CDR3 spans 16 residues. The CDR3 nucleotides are TGTGCCACCATCCCCTACGGGCGGGGAATGAACACTGAAGCTTTCTTT. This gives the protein CATIPYGRGMNTEAFF.

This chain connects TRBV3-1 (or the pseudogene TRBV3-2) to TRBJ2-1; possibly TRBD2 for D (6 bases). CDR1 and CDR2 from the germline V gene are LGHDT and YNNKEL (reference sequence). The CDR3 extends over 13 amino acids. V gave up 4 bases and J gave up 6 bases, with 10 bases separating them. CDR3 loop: CASSPGLRNEQFF. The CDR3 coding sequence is TGTGCCAGCAGCCCGGGACTCCGCAATGAGCAGTTCTTC.

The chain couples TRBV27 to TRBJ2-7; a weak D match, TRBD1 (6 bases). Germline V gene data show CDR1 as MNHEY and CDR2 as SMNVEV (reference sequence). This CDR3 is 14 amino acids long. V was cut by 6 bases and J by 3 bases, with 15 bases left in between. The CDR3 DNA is TGTGCCAGCAGATCGATACTACAGGGCTACGAGCAGTACTTC. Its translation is CASRSILQGYEQYF.

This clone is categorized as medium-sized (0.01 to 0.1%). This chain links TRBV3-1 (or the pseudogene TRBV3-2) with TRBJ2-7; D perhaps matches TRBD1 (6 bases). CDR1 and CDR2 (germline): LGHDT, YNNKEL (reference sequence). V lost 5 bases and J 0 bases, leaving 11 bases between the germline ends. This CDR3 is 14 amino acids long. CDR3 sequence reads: CASSGQTSSYEQYF. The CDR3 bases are TGTGCCAGCAGCGGACAGACGAGCTCCTACGAGCAGTACTTC.

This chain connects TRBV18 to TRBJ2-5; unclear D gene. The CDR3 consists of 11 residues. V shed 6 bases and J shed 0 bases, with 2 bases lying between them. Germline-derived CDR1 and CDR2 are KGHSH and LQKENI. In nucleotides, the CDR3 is TGTGCCAGCTCCTACCAAGAGACCCAGTACTTC. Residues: CASSYQETQYF.

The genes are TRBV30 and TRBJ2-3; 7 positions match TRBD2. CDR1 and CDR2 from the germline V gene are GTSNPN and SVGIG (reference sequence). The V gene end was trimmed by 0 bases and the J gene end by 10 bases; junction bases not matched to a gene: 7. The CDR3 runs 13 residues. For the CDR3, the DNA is TGTGCCTGGAGTGTACTGAGCGGGGTTGCGCAGTATTTT. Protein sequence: CAWSVLSGVAQYF.

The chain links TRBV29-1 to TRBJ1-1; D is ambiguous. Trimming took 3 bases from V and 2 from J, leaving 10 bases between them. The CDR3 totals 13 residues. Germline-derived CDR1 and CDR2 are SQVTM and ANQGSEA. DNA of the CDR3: TGCAGCGTTGAGTCGCGGTTTAACACTGAAGCTTTCTTT. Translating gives CSVESRFNTEAFF.

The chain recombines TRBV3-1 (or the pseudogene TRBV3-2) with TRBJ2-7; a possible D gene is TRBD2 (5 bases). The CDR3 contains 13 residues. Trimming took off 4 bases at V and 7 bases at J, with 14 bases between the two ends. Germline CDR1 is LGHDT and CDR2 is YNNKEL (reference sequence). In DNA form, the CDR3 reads TGTGCCAGCAGCCCAATGAGAACGGGGGAGCAGTACTTC. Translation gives CASSPMRTGEQYF.

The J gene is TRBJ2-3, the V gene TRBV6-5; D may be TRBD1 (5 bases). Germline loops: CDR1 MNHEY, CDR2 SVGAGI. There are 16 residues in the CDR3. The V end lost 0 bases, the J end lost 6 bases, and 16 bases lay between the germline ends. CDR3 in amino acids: CASSYSTLGRTDTQYF. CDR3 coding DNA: TGTGCCAGCAGTTACTCAACGCTGGGGCGTACGGATACGCAGTATTTT.

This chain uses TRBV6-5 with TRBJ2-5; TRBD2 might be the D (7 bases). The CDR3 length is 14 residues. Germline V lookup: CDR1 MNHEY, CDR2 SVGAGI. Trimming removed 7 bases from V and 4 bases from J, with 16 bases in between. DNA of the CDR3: TGTGCCAGCAAGGCGGGGGCTCCCTTAGAGACCCAGTACTTC. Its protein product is CASKAGAPLETQYF.

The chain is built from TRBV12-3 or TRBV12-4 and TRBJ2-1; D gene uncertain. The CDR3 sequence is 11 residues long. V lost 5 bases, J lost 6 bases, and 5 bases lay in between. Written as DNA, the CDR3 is TGTGCCAGCAGTGGGCCCAATGAGCAGTTCTTC. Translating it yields CASSGPNEQFF.

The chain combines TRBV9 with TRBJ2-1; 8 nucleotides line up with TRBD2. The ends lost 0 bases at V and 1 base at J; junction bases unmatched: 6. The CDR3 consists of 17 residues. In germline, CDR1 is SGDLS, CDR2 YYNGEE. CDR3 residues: CASSVGLAGSSYNEQFF. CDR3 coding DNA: TGTGCCAGCAGCGTAGGGCTAGCGGGCTCTTCCTACAATGAGCAGTTCTTC.

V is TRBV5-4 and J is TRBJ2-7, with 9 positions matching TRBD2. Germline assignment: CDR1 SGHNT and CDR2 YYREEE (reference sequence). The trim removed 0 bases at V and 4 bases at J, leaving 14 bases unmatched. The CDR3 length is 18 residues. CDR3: CASSLGLIGSGGRYEQYF. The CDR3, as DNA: TGTGCCAGCAGCTTGGGCTTAATCGGTAGCGGGGGAAGGTACGAGCAGTACTTC.

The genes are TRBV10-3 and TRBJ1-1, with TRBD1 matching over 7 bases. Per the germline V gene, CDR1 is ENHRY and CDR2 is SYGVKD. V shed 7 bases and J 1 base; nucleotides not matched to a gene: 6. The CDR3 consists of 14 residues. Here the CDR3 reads CAITHGQENTEAFF. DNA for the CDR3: TGTGCCATCACCCACGGACAGGAGAACACTGAAGCTTTCTTT.

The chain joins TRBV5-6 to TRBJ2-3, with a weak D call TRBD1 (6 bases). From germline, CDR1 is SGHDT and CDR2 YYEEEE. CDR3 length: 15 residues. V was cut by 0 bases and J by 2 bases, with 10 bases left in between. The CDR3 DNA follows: TGTGCCAGCAGCTTGGGCCAGGGGATCACAGATACGCAGTATTTT. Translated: CASSLGQGITDTQYF.

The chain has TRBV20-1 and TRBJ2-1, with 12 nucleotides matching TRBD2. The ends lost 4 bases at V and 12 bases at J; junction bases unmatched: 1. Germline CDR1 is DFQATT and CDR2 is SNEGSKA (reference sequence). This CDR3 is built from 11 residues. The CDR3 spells CSAKLAGGQFF. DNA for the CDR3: TGCAGTGCTAAACTAGCGGGGGGGCAGTTCTTC.

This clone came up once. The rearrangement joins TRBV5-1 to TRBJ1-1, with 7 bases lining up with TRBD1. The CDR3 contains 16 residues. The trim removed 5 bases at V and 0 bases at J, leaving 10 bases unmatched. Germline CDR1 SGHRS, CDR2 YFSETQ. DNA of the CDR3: TGCGCCAGCAGGAAGTTAGGGGGCGGAATGAACACTGAAGCTTTCTTT. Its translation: CASRKLGGGMNTEAFF.

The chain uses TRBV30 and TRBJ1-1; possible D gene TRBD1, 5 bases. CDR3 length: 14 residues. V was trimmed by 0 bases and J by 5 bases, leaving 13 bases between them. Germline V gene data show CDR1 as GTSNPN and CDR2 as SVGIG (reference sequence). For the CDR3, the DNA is TGTGCCTGGAGTGTAGGGCCAGGGATTACTGAAGCTTTCTTT. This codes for CAWSVGPGITEAFF.

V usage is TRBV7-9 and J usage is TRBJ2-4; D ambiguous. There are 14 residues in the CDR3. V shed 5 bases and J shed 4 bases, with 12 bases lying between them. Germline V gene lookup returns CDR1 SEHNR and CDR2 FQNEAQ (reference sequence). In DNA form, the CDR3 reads TGTGCCAGCAGCCCCGGAATCAGGAAAAACATTCAGTACTTC. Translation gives CASSPGIRKNIQYF.

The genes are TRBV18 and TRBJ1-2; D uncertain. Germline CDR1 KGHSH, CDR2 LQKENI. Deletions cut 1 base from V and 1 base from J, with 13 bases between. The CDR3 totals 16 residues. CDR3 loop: CASSPRLTLDNYGYTF. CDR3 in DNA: TGTGCCAGCTCACCACGGTTGACATTAGATAACTATGGCTACACCTTC.